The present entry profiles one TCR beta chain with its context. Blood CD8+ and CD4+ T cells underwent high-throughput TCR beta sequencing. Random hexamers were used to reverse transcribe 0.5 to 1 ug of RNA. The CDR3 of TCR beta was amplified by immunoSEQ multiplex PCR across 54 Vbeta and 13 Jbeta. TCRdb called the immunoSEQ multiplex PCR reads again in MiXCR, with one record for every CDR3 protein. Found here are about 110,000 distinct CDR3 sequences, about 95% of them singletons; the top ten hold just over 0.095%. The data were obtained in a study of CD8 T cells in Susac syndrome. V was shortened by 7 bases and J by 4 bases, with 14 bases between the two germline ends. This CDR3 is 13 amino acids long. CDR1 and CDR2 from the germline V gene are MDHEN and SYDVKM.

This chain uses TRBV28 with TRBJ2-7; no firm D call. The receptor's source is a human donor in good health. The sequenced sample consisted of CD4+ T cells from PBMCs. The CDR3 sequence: CASTRGSRYEQYF. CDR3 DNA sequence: TGTGCCAGCACCAGAGGTTCTCGTTACGAGCAGTACTTC.